The 11 T cell receptor beta chains below all came from one sample that was sequenced in a study of blood T cells in healthy people across ages. A second PCR of about 6 to 12 cycles used a sample-barcoded 5' primer and a J-beta primer mix. TCRdb itself ran the 5' RACE reads through MiXCR, one entry per CDR3 protein. The repertoire includes 1.5 million to 2 million distinct CDR3 sequences, about 30% of them detected once, and approximately 7.7% sits in the top ten. Sequencing was done on a sample of blood. Receptors originate from a woman aged 25-40 years in good health.

Notes on this clonotype: Germline and junction disagree at one end, which may indicate a read error. V gene TRBV24-1 combines with J gene TRBJ1-5; D perhaps matches TRBD1 (6 bases). Germline V gene sequence: CDR1 KGHDR, CDR2 SFDVKD. The length of the CDR3 is 16 residues. The CDR3 DNA sequence: TGTGCGACCAGTGAGGGGGGGTGGGCAGGCAATCAGCCCCAGCATTTT. It yields the protein CATSEGGWAGNQPQHF.

This clonotype was picked up many times. The chain links TRBV29-1 to TRBJ2-1; D possibly corresponds to TRBD1 (6 bases). Trimming removed 5 bases at V and 6 bases at J, with 23 bases between. Germline loops: CDR1 SQVTM, CDR2 ANQGSEA. This CDR3 has 16 amino acids. Here the CDR3 reads CSVQGGGGILSNEQFF. The DNA for the CDR3 is TGCAGCGTTCAAGGGGGTGGGGGTATCCTGAGCAATGAGCAGTTCTTC.

In this sample, this clonotype turned up a few times. The chain is built from TRBV12-3 or TRBV12-4 and TRBJ2-3; 10 positions match TRBD2. The V gene end was trimmed by 5 bases and the J gene end by 2 bases; junction bases not matched to a gene: 7. This CDR3 comprises 16 residues. CDR3 bases: TGTGCCAGCAGTGCGGGACTAGCGAGTTTCACAGATACGCAGTATTTT. The encoded protein is CASSAGLASFTDTQYF.

Notes on this clonotype: It may be a read error: a sequence one base away is much more abundant. The chain combines TRBV12-3 or TRBV12-4 with TRBJ1-2; possible D gene TRBD1, 6 bases. V was clipped by 8 bases and J by 8 bases, with 15 bases between them. The CDR3 totals 12 residues. CDR3 sequence reads: CASGSTGFGYTF. CDR3 sequence (DNA): TGTGCCAGCGGTTCCACAGGGTTCGGCTACACCTTC.

Concerning this clonotype itself: The junction differs from germline at one of its ends, possibly a read error. The genes are TRBV5-1 and TRBJ2-6; maybe TRBD1 (5 bases). The CDR3 has 17 amino acids. Germline V gene lookup returns CDR1 SGHRS and CDR2 YFSETQ. The CDR3 loop reads CASSLEGIGSGANVRTF. CDR3 coding DNA: TGCGCCAGCAGCTTGGAAGGTATAGGATCTGGGGCCAACGTCCGGACTTTC.

The CDR3 coding sequence is TGTGCCAGCAGCCAAGGCCCTTGGACTTCGGGGGACATTCAGTACTTC. Protein: CASSQGPWTSGDIQYF. The chain couples TRBV3-1 to TRBJ2-4; TRBD2 is a possible D gene (6 bases). In germline, CDR1 is LGHDT, CDR2 YNNKEL (reference sequence). Trimming left V 1 base short and J 8 bases short, with 18 bases between. This CDR3 contains 16 residues.

This chain links TRBV13 with TRBJ2-1; D call uncertain. CDR3 length equals 14 residues. V was shortened by 5 bases and J by 6 bases, with 14 bases between the two germline ends. Germline lookup yields CDR1 PRHDT and CDR2 FYEKMQ (reference sequence). Here the CDR3 reads CASSPPQSPNEQFF. Here the CDR3 DNA reads TGTGCCAGCAGCCCGCCGCAGAGCCCCAATGAGCAGTTCTTC. Variable domain in full (rest from reference TRBV13 and TRBJ2-1): AAGVIQSPRHLIKEKRETATLKCYPIPRHDTVYWYQQGPGQDPQFLISFYEKMQSDKGSIPDRFSAQQFSDYHSELNMSSLELGDSALYFCASSPPQSPNEQFFGPGTRLTVL.

The gene calls are TRBV30 and TRBJ1-1; D is ambiguous. Trimming pared 1 base from V and 4 bases from J, leaving 10 bases between. The CDR3 length is 13 residues. CDR1 is GTSNPN, CDR2 SVGIG, per germline (reference sequence). CDR3 DNA: TGTGCCTGGAGTGAACAGTATGGCACTGAAGCTTTCTTT. Translated: CAWSEQYGTEAFF. Supplemented by reference TRBV30 and TRBJ1-1, the full variable domain reads SQTIHQWPATLVQPVGSPLSLECTVEGTSNPNLYWYRQAAGRGLQLLFYSVGIGQISSEVPQNLSASRPQDRQFILSSKKLLLSDSGFYLCAWSEQYGTEAFFGQGTRLTVV.

This clonotype was seen at least ten times. The rearrangement uses TRBV20-1 and TRBJ2-1; D possibly corresponds to TRBD2 (5 bases). Germline V gene sequence: CDR1 DFQATT, CDR2 SNEGSKA (reference sequence). CDR3 length: 12 amino acids. V was clipped by 8 bases and J by 5 bases, with 13 bases between them. The CDR3 here is CSLPEVNNEQFF. CDR3 nucleotide sequence: TGCAGTCTCCCGGAGGTCAACAATGAGCAGTTCTTC.

In regard to this clonotype: A much larger clone differs by one base, so this may be a read error. V is TRBV15 and J is TRBJ2-5; 8 bases agree with TRBD2. The end of the DNA is better explained by TRBJ2-7, so the J call may be wrong. CDR1 LNHNV and CDR2 YYDKDF come from the germline V gene (reference sequence). The CDR3 has 16 amino acids. The CDR3 nucleotides read TGTGCCACCAGCAGAGGCCTCAGGCTAGCGGGCAACGAGCAGTACTTC. Its protein is CATSRGLRLAGNEQYF.

This clonotype was recorded a few times. This chain uses TRBV7-2 with TRBJ2-2; weak D call: TRBD1 (6 bases). The V gene lost 7 bases and the J gene lost 6 bases, with 15 bases spanning the gap. Germline-derived CDR1 and CDR2 are SGHTA and FQGNSA. The CDR3 runs 14 residues. In DNA form, the CDR3 reads TGTGCCAGCAACCATTTACAGGGACCCGGGGAGCTGTTTTTT. Translating gives CASNHLQGPGELFF.